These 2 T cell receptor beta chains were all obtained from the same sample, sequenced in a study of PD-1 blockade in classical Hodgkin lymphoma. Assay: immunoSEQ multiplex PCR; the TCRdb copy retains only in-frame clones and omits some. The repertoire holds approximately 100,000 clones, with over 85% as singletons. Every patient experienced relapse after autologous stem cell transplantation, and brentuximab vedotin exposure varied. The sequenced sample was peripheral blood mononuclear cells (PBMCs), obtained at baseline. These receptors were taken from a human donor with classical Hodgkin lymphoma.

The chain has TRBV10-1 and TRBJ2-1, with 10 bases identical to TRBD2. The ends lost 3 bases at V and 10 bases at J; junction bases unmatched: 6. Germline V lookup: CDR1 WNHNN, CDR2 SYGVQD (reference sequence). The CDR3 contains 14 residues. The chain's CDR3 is CASSDPSGRPEQFF. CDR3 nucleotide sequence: TGCGCCAGCAGTGACCCTAGCGGGAGACCCGAGCAGTTCTTC.

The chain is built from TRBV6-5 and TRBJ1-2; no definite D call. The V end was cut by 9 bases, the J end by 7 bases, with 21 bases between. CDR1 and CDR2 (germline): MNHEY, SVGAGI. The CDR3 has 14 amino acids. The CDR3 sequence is CARWMFPGSCGYTF. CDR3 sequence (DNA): TGTGCCAGGTGGATGTTCCCAGGTTCGTGTGGCTACACCTTC.